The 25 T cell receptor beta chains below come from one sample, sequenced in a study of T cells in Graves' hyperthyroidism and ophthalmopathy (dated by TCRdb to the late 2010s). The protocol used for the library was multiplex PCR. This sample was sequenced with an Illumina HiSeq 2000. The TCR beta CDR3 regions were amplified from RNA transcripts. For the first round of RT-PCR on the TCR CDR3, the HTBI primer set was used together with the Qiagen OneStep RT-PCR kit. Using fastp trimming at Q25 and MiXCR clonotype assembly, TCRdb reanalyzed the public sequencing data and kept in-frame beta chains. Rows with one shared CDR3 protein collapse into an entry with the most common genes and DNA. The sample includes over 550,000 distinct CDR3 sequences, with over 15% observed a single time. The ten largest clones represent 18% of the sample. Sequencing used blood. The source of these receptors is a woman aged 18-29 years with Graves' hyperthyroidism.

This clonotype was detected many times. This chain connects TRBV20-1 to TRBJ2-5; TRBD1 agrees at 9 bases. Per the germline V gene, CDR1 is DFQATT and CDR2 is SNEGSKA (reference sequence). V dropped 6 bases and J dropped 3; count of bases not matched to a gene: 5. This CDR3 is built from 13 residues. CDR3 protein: CSATTGGEETQYF. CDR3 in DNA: TGCAGTGCCACAACAGGGGGCGAAGAGACCCAGTACTTC.

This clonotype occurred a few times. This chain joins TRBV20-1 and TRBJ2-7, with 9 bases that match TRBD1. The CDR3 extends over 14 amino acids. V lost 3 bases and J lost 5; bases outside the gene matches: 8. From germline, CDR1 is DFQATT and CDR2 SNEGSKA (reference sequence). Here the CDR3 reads CSASPGQGNHEQYF. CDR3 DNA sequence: TGCAGTGCTAGCCCGGGACAGGGAAACCACGAGCAGTACTTC.

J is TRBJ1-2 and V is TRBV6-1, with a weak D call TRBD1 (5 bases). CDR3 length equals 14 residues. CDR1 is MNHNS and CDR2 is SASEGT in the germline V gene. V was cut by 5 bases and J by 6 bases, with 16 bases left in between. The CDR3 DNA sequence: TGTGCCAGCAGTTGGGGCGGAGTCGGAGATGGCTACACCTTC. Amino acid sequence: CASSWGGVGDGYTF.

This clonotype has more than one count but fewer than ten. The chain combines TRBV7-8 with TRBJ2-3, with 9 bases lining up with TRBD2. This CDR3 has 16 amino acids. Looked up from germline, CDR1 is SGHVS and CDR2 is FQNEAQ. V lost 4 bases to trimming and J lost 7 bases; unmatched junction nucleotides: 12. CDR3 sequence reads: CASSSYSGRQAYTQYF. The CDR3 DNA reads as TGTGCCAGCAGCTCTTATAGCGGGAGACAAGCCTATACGCAGTATTTT.

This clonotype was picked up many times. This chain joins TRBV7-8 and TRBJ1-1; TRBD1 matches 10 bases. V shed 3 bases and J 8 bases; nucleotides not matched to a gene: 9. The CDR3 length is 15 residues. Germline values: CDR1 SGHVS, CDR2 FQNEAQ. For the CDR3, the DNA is TGTGCCAGCAGCTTGTCCGGGACAGGGGTGTCCGAAGCTTTCTTT. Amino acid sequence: CASSLSGTGVSEAFF.

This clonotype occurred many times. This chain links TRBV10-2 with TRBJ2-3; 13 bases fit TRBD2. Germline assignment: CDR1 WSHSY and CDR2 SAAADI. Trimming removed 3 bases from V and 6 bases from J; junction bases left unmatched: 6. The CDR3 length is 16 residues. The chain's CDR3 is CASSDPTSGGPDTQYF. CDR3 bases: TGCGCCAGCAGTGACCCGACTAGCGGGGGGCCGGATACGCAGTATTTT.

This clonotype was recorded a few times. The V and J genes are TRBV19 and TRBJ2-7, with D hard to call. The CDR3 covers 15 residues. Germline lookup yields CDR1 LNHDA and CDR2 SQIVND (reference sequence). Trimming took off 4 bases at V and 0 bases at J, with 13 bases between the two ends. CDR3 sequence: CASSRGPGSSYEQYF. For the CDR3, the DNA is TGTGCCAGTAGTAGGGGTCCGGGTTCCTCCTACGAGCAGTACTTC.

The CDR3 loop is CASSVGELAGVRINNEQFF. The CDR3, as DNA: TGTGCCAGCAGCGTAGGGGAGCTAGCGGGAGTAAGAATTAACAATGAGCAGTTCTTC. The rearrangement joins TRBV9 to TRBJ2-1; TRBD2 matches at 10 bases. Germline V gene lookup returns CDR1 SGDLS and CDR2 YYNGEE. V lost 0 bases to trimming and J lost 5 bases; unmatched junction nucleotides: 14. The length of the CDR3 is 19 residues.

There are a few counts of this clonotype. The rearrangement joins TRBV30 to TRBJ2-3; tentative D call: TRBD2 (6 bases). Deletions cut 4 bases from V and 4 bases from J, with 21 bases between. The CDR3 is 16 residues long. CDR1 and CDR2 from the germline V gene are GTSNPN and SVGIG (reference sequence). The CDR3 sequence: CAWTPVQGLWSDTQYF. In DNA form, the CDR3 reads TGTGCCTGGACCCCCGTGCAGGGACTGTGGTCAGATACGCAGTATTTT.

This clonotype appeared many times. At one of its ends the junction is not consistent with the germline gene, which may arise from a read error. Written as DNA, the CDR3 is TGCAGTGCCAGAGGAACTAGCGGGAGGGCACAAGAGCAGTACTTC. Protein product: CSARGTSGRAQEQYF. The chain combines TRBV20-1 with TRBJ2-7, with TRBD2 identical over 13 bases. CDR3 length equals 15 residues. Germline loops: CDR1 DFQATT, CDR2 SNEGSKA (reference sequence).

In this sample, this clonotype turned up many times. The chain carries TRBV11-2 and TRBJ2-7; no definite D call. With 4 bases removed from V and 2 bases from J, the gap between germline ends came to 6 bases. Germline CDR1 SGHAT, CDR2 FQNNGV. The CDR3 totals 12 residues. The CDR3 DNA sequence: TGTGCCAGCAGCTCATCAACCTACGAGCAGTACTTC. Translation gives CASSSSTYEQYF.

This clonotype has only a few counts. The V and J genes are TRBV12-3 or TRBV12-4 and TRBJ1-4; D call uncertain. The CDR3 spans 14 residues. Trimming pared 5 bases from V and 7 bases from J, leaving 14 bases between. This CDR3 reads CASSGLVRAEKLFF. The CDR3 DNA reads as TGTGCCAGCAGTGGACTCGTCCGGGCTGAAAAACTGTTTTTT.

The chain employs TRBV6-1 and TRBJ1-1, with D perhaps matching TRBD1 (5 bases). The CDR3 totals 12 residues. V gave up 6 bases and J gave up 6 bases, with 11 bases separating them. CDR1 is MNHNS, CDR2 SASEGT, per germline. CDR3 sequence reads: CASREGRPEAFF. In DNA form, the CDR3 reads TGTGCCAGCAGAGAGGGGAGGCCTGAAGCTTTCTTT.

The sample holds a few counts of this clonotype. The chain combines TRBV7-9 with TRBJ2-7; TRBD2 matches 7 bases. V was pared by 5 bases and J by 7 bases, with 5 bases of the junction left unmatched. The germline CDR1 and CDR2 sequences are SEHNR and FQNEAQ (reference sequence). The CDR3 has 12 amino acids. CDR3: CASSKGGGEQYF. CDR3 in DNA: TGTGCCAGCAGCAAGGGCGGGGGTGAGCAGTACTTC.

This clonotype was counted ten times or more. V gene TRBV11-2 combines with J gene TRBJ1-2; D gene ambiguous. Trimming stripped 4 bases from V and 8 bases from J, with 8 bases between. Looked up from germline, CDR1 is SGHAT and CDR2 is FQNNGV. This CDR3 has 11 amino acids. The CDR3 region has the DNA TGTGCCAGCAGCTCAACTGGAGGCTACACCTTC. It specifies CASSSTGGYTF.

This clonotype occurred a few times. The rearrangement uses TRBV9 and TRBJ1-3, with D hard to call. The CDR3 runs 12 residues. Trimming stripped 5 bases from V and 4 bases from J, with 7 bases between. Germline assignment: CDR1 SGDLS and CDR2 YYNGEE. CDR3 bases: TGTGCCAGCAGGGGTTTGGGAAACACCATATATTTT. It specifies CASRGLGNTIYF.

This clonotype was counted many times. CDR3 sequence reads: CASTRAAPMNTEAFF. The CDR3 DNA sequence: TGTGCCAGCACCAGAGCAGCCCCCATGAACACTGAAGCTTTCTTT. V and J are TRBV7-9 and TRBJ1-1, with no clear D. V lost 7 bases and J 0 bases, leaving 15 bases between the germline ends. The CDR3 has 15 amino acids. Germline V gene lookup returns CDR1 SEHNR and CDR2 FQNEAQ (reference sequence).

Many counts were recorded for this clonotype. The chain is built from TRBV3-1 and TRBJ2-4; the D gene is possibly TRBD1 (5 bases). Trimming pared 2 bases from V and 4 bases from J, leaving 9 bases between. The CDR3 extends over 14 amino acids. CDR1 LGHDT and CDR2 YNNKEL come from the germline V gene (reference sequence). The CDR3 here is CASSQQDRKNIQYF. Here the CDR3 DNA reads TGTGCCAGCAGCCAACAAGACAGAAAAAACATTCAGTACTTC.

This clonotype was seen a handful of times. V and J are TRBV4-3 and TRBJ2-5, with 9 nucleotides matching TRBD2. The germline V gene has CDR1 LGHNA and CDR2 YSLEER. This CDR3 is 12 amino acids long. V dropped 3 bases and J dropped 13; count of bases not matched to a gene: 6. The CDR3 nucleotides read TGCGCCAGCAGCCAGGGCGGGGGGGAACTGTACTTC. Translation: CASSQGGGELYF.

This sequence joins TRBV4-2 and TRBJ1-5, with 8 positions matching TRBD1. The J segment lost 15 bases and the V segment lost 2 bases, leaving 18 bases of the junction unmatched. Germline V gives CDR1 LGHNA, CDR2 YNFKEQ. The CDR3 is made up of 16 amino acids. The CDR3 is CASSQTKSLGQGNLHF. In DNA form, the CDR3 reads TGTGCCAGCAGCCAAACTAAAAGCCTCGGACAGGGAAATCTGCATTTT.

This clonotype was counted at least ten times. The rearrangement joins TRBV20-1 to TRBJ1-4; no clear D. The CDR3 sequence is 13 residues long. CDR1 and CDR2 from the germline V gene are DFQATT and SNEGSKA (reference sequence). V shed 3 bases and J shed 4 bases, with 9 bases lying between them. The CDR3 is CSARASDNEKLFF. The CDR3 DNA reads TGCAGTGCTAGGGCCTCTGATAATGAAAAACTGTTTTTT.

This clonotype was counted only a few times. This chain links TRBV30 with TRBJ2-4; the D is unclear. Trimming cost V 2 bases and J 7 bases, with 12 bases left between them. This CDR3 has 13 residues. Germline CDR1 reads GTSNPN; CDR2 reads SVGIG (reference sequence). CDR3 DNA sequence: TGTGCCTGGAGTCCCCCGCCCGGGAACATTCAGTACTTC. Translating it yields CAWSPPPGNIQYF.

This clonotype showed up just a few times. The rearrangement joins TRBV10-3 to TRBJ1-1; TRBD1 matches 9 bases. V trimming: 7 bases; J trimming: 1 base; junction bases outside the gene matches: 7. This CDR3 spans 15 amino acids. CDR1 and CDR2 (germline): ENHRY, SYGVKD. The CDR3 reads CAIKGQGPANTEAFF. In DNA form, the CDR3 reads TGTGCCATCAAAGGACAGGGGCCGGCGAACACTGAAGCTTTCTTT.

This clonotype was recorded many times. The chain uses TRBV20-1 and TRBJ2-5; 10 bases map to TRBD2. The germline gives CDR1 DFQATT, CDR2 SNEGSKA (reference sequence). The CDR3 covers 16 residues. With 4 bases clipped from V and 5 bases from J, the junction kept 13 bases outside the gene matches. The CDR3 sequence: CSANDKREGFGETQYF. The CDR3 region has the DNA TGCAGTGCTAACGATAAGCGGGAGGGCTTCGGGGAGACCCAGTACTTC.

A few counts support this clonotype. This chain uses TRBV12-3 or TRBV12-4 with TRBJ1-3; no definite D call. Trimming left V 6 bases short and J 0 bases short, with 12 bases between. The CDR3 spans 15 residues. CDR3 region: CASSHRRLSGNTIYF. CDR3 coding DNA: TGTGCCAGCAGCCACCGACGGCTCTCTGGAAACACCATATATTTT.